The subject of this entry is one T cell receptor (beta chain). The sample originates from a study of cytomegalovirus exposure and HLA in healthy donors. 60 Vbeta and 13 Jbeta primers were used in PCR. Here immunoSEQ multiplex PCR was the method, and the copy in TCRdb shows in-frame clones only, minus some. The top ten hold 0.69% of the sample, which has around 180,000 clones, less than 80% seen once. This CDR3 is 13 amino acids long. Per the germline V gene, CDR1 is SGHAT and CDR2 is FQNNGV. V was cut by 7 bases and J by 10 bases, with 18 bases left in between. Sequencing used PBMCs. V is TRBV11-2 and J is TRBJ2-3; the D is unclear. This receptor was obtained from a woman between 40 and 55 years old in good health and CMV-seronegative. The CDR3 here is CASTSRVLPAQYF. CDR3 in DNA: TGTGCCAGCACCTCCCGGGTTCTCCCGGCGCAGTATTTT.